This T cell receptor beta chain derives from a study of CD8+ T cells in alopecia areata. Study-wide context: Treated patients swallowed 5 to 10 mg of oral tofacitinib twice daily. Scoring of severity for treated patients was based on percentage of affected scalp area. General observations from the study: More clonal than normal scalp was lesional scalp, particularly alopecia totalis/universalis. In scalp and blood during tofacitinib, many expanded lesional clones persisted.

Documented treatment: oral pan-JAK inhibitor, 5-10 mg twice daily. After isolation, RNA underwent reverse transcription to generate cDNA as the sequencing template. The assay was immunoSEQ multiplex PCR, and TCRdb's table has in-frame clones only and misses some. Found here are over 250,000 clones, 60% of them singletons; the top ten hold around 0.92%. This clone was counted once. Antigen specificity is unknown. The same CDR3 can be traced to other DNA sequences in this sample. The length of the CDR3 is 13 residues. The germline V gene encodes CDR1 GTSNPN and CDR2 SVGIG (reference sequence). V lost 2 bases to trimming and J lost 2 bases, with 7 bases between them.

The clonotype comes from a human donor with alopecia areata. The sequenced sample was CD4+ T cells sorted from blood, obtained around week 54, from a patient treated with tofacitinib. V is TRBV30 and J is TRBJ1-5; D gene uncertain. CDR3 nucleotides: TGTGCCTGGAGTCTTAGGGGCAATCAGCCCCAGCATTTT. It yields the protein CAWSLRGNQPQHF.